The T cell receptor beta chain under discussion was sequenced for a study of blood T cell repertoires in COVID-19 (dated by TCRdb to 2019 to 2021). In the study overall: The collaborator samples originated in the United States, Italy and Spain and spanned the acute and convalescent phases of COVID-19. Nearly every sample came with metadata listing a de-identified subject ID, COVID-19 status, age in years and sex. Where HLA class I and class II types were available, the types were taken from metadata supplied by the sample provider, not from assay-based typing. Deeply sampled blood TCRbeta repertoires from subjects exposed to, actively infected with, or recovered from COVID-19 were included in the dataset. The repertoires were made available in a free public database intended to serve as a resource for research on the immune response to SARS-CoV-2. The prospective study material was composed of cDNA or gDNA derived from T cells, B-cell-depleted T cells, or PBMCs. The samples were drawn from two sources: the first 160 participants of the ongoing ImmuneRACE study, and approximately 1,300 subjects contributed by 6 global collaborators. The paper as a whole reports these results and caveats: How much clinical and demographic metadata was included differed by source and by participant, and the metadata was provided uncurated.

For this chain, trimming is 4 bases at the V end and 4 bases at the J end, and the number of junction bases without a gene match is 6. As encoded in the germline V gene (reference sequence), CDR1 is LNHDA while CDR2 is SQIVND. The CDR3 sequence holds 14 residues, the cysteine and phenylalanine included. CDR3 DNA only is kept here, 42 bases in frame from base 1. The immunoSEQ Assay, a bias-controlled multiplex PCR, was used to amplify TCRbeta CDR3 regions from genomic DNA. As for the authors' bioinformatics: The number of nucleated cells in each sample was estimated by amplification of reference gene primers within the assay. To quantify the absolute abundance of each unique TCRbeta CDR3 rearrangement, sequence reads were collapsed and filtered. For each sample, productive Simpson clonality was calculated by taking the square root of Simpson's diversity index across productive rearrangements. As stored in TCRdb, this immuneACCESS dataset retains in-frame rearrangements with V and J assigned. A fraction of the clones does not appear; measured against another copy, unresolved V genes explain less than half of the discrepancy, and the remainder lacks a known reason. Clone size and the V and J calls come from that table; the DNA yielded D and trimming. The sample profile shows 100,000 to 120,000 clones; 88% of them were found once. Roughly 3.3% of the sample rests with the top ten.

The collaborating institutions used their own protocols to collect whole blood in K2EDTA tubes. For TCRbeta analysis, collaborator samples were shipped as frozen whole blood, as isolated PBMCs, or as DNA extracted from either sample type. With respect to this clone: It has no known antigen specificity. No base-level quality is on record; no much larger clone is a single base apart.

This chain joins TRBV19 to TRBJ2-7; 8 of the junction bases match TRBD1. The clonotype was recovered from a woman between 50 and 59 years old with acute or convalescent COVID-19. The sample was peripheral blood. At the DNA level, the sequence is TGTGCCAGTAGTACCCGGACAGGGCCGTACGAGCAGTACTTC. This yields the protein CASSTRTGPYEQYF.